Shown below are 2 T cell receptor beta chains from a single sample sequenced in a study of cytomegalovirus exposure and HLA in healthy donors. Measured with immunoSEQ multiplex PCR; TCRdb has only the in-frame clones, and not every one. Of roughly 150,000 clones listed, almost 85% are singletons. Sequencing was done on a sample of PBMCs. The receptors here all came from a man aged 25-40 years in good health and CMV-seropositive.

The chain joins TRBV11-2 to TRBJ2-1, with 8 bases lining up with TRBD2. Losses at the gene ends were 1 base for V and 2 bases for J; bases not matched to a gene: 1. Germline CDR1 is SGHAT and CDR2 is FQNNGV. This CDR3 comprises 15 residues. In nucleotides, the CDR3 is TGTGCCAGCAGCTTAGCGGGAGGGGCCTACAATGAGCAGTTCTTC. It encodes CASSLAGGAYNEQFF.

The chain combines TRBV30 with TRBJ1-5, with TRBD1 matching over 7 bases. This CDR3 is built from 17 residues. Trimming removed 3 bases from V and 4 bases from J; junction bases left unmatched: 15. Germline V gene data show CDR1 as GTSNPN and CDR2 as SVGIG (reference sequence). The DNA for the CDR3 is TGTGCCTGGAGGGATACTATGACAGGGATGGAAAATCAGCCCCAGCATTTT. It codes for CAWRDTMTGMENQPQHF.